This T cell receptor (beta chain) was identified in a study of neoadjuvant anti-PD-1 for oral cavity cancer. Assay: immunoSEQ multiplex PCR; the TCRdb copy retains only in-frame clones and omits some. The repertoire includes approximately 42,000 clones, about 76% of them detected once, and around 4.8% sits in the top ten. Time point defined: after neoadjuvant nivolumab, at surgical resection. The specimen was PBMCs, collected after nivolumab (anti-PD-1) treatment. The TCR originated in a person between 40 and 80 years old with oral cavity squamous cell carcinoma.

CDR3 DNA: TGCGCCAGCAGCTGGGACTACGGCGAGCAGTTCTTC. Translated: CASSWDYGEQFF. The rearrangement links TRBV5-1 to TRBJ2-1; 7 bases are shared with TRBD2. The CDR3 is 12 residues long. V was clipped by 3 bases and J by 10 bases; unmatched bases: 4. Germline CDR1 reads SGHRS; CDR2 reads YFSETQ.